This entry lists 13 T cell receptor beta chains sequenced from one sample in a study of blood T cell repertoires in COVID-19. Measured with immunoSEQ multiplex PCR; TCRdb has only the in-frame clones, and not every one. The sample includes about 190,000 clones, around 79% seen only once; the top ten take around 12%. Sequences were obtained from peripheral blood. All receptors come from a woman aged 50 to 65 with acute or convalescent COVID-19.

The chain uses TRBV12-3 or TRBV12-4 and TRBJ1-6, with D possibly being TRBD1 (5 bases). This CDR3 is built from 13 residues. Trimming took off 3 bases at V and 9 bases at J, with 9 bases between the two ends. Written as DNA, the CDR3 is TGTGCCAGCAGTTTGGGGGGGACTTCACCCCTCCACTTT. Protein: CASSLGGTSPLHF.

Of note for this clone: Other DNA sequences from this sample encode an identical CDR3 as well. This chain uses TRBV18 with TRBJ1-6; no firm D call. V was trimmed by 3 bases and J by 7 bases, leaving 10 bases between them. Germline CDR1 KGHSH, CDR2 LQKENI. This CDR3 is 14 amino acids long. The CDR3 DNA follows: TGTGCCAGCTCACCTCGGACGGGAAATTCACCCCTCCACTTT. Residues: CASSPRTGNSPLHF.

The V call is TRBV5-1, the J call TRBJ2-1; 7 bases line up with TRBD1. Germline V lookup: CDR1 SGHRS, CDR2 YFSETQ. This CDR3 spans 15 amino acids. V lost 0 bases to trimming and J lost 4 bases; unmatched junction nucleotides: 4. CDR3 region: CASSLADRVYNEQFF. For the CDR3, the DNA is TGCGCCAGCAGCTTGGCCGACAGGGTGTACAATGAGCAGTTCTTC. Based on the CDR3 plus reference TRBV5-1 and TRBJ2-1, the full variable domain is KAGVTQTPRYLIKTRGQQVTLSCSPISGHRSVSWYQQTPGQGLQFLFEYFSETQRNKGNFPGRFSGRQFSNSRSEMNVSTLELGDSALYLCASSLADRVYNEQFFGPGTRLTVL.

Here the CDR3 reads CSVFRNEKLFF. DNA of the CDR3: TGCAGCGTTTTTAGAAATGAAAAACTGTTTTTT. The V gene is TRBV29-1, the J gene TRBJ1-4; D remains unclear. This CDR3 comprises 11 residues. The V gene lost 5 bases and the J gene lost 5 bases, with 6 bases spanning the gap. The germline gives CDR1 SQVTM, CDR2 ANQGSEA.

In this sample, this clone turned up a few times. V gene TRBV5-1 combines with J gene TRBJ1-4; 11 bases agree with TRBD1. V was pared by 2 bases and J by 5 bases, with 5 bases of the junction left unmatched. This CDR3 has 16 amino acids. Looked up from germline, CDR1 is SGHRS and CDR2 is YFSETQ. The CDR3 nucleotides are TGCGCCAGCAGCTTCCAGGGACAGGGGGAAAATGAAAAACTGTTTTTT. Encoded protein: CASSFQGQGENEKLFF.

This clone was counted only a few times. The chain joins TRBV19 to TRBJ2-7, with 10 bases lining up with TRBD1. The CDR3 spans 15 residues. The ends lost 7 bases at V and 2 bases at J; junction bases unmatched: 8. Per germline, CDR1 LNHDA and CDR2 SQIVND (reference sequence). For the CDR3, the DNA is TGTGCCAGTACCTTATCCGGGACAGGGGCCTACGAGCAGTACTTC. Translation gives CASTLSGTGAYEQYF.

In its sample, this clone was seen a few times. A junction end diverges from the germline sequence, so it may reflect a read error. The genes are TRBV10-2 and TRBJ1-5; 10 nucleotides agree with TRBD1. This CDR3 has 12 residues. Germline V CDR1 and CDR2: WSHSY, SAAADI. The CDR3 spells CATTGGNQPQHF. In DNA, the CDR3 is TGCGCCACGACAGGGGGCAACCAGCCCCAGCATTTT.

The chain carries TRBV27 and TRBJ1-6, with no clear D. This CDR3 has 17 amino acids. With 8 bases removed from V and 0 bases from J, the gap between germline ends came to 17 bases. CDR1 is MNHEY, CDR2 SMNVEV, per germline (reference sequence). The DNA for the CDR3 is TGTGCCAGCGCCATGAGGGCGTCAGGCTCCTATAATTCACCCCTCCACTTT. Residues: CASAMRASGSYNSPLHF.

This clone was recorded once. The rearrangement uses TRBV3-1 (or the pseudogene TRBV3-2) and TRBJ2-1, with D tentatively TRBD1 (6 bases). This CDR3 comprises 17 residues. Trimming stripped 0 bases from V and 7 bases from J, with 19 bases between. Per the germline V gene, CDR1 is LGHDT and CDR2 is YNNKEL (reference sequence). Written as DNA, the CDR3 is TGTGCCAGCAGCCAAGATCTCGTACAGGGACATAAAAATGAGCAGTTCTTC. Its protein is CASSQDLVQGHKNEQFF.

The chain recombines TRBV11-3 with TRBJ2-2, with TRBD1 matching over 8 bases. With 4 bases clipped from V and 4 bases from J, the junction kept 2 bases outside the gene matches. This CDR3 contains 14 residues. The germline CDR1 and CDR2 sequences are SGHNT and YENEEA. CDR3 amino acids: CASSSTGATGELFF. The CDR3 DNA reads TGTGCCAGCAGCTCGACAGGGGCCACCGGGGAGCTGTTTTTT.

The chain links TRBV7-2 to TRBJ2-7; D is unresolved. CDR1 and CDR2 (germline): SGHTA, FQGNSA. V lost 3 bases and J 7 bases, leaving 10 bases between the germline ends. The CDR3 spans 12 residues. The CDR3 here is CASSLLVGEQYF. In DNA form, the CDR3 reads TGTGCCAGCAGCTTGCTGGTCGGGGAGCAGTACTTC.

The V gene is TRBV11-2, the J gene TRBJ1-4; TRBD1 is a possible D gene (6 bases). Germline CDR1 is SGHAT and CDR2 is FQNNGV. The CDR3 runs to 15 residues. Deletions cut 7 bases from V and 7 bases from J, with 19 bases between. The CDR3 DNA is TGTGCCAGCACCCCAACCAAACAGGGTATTGAAAAACTGTTTTTT. Protein sequence: CASTPTKQGIEKLFF.

This sequence joins TRBV27 and TRBJ1-2, with unresolved D. This CDR3 has 12 amino acids. V was trimmed by 4 bases and J by 7 bases, leaving 10 bases between them. CDR1 and CDR2 (germline): MNHEY, SMNVEV (reference sequence). The DNA of the CDR3 is TGTGCCAGCAGTTCCCGGGTCGGTGGCTACACCTTC. Translation: CASSSRVGGYTF.